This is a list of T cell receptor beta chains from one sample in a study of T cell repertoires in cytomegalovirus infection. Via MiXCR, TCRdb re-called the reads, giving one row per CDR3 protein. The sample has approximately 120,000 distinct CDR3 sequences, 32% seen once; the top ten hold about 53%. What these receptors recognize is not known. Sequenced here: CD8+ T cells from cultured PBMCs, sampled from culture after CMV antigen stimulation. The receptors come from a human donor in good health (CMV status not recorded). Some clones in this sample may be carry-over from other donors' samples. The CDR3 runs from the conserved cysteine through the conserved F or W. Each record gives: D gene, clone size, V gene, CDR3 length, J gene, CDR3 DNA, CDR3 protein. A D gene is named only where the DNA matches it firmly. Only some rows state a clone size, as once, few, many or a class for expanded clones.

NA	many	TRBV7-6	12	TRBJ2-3	TGTGCCAGCAGCTTAGGGACAGAAACGCAGTATTTT	CASSLGTETQYF
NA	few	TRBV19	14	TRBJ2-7	TGTGCCAGTAGTATAGATGCCGGGGGTTACGAGCAGTACTTC	CASSIDAGGYEQYF
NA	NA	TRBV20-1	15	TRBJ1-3	TGCAGTGCTAGCTGGGAGGGCGTGTGGGGAAACACCATATATTTT	CSASWEGVWGNTIYF
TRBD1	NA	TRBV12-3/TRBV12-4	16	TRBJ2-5	TGTGCCAGCAGTCCCGGACAGGGCATAAACCAAGAGACCCTGTACTTC	CASSPGQGINQETLYF
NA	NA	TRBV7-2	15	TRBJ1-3	TGTGCCAGCAGCTTAGCGTCAGGGTCGGAAAACACCATATATTTT	CASSLASGSENTIYF
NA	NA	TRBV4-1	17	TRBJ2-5	TGTGCCAGCAGCCAAGGAGCGGGTAGGGCAGTCCAAGAGACCCAGTACTTC	CASSQGAGRAVQETQYF
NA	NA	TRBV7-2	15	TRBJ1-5	TGTGCCAGCAGCTTAGCACAGGGAGGCAATCAGCCCCAGCATTTT	CASSLAQGGNQPQHF
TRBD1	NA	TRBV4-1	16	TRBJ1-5	TGCGCCAGCCAACGGGACAGGGAAGGGGCCAATCAGCCCCAGCATTTT	CASQRDREGANQPQHF
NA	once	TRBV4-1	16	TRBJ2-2	TGCGCCAGCAGCCAAGAGTTGGGCAAGACCACCGGGGAGCTGTTTTTT	CASSQELGKTTGELFF
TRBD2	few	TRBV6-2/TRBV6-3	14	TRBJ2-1	TGTGCCAGCAGTTACGCGGGGGGCCTATCCGAGCAGTTCTTC	CASSYAGGLSEQFF
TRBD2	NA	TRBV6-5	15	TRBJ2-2	TGTGCCACAAACACCGGCACTAGCGGTACCGGGGAGCTGTTTTTT	CATNTGTSGTGELFF
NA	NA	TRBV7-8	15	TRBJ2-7	TGTGCCAGCAGCCCTGATCCAGGGGCCCCCTACGAGCAGTACTTC	CASSPDPGAPYEQYF
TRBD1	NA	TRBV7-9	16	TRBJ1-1	TGTGCCAGCAGCAAGAACAGGGGGCTAGAGAACACTGAAGCTTTCTTT	CASSKNRGLENTEAFF
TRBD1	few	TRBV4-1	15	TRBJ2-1	TGCGCCAGCAGCCACCCGACAGGGTTCGGCAATGAGCAGTTCTTC	CASSHPTGFGNEQFF
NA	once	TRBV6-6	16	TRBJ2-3	TGTGCCAGCAGTTACCCCGAGGGGGGCGTTGGAGATACGCAGTATTTT	CASSYPEGGVGDTQYF
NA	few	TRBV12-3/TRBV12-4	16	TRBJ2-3	TGTGCCAGCAGTTCGGGATACGGGGGATACACAGATACGCAGTATTTT	CASSSGYGGYTDTQYF
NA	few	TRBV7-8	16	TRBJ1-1	TGTGCCAGCAGCTTTACGAGCAGGGTTAGGAACACTGAAGCTTTCTTT	CASSFTSRVRNTEAFF
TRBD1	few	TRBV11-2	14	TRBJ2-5	TGTGCCAGCAGCTTTAACAGGGGGTCGGAGACCCAGTACTTC	CASSFNRGSETQYF
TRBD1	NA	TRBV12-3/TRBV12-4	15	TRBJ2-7	TGTGCCAGCAGCTATCAGGGGGCAAAGGTCTACGAGCAGTACTTC	CASSYQGAKVYEQYF
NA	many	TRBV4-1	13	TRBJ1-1	TGCGCCAGCAGCCTAGCTTCCGACACTGAAGCTTTCTTT	CASSLASDTEAFF
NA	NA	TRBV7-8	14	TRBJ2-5	TGTGCCAGCAGCTGGAGGGGGGCCCAAGAGACCCAGTACTTC	CASSWRGAQETQYF
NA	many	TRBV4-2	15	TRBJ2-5	TGTGCCAGCAGCCAAGTTTTTGGCTACCAAGAGACCCAGTACTTC	CASSQVFGYQETQYF
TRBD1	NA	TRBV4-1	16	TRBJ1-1	TGCGCCAGCAGTACCGGGACAGGGTTTTCTGGCACTGAAGCTTTCTTT	CASSTGTGFSGTEAFF
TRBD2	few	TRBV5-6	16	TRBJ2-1	TGTGCCAGCACCCCAGCGACGGGGGGGAACTACAATGAGCAGTTCTTC	CASTPATGGNYNEQFF
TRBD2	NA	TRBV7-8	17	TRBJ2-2	TGTGCCAGCAGCTTAGAGGAGGCGGGGGTTGGCACCGGGGAGCTGTTTTTT	CASSLEEAGVGTGELFF
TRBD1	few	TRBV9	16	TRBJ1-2	TGTGCCAGCAGCGTTAGAGCCTCCGACAGGGTCGATGGCTACACCTTC	CASSVRASDRVDGYTF
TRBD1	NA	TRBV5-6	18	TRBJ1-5	TGTGCCAGCAGCTTGATGGGGACAGGGGGGTCGGGCGATCAGCCCCAGCATTTT	CASSLMGTGGSGDQPQHF
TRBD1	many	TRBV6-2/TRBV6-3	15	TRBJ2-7	TGTGCCAGCAGTTACTGGACAGGCGACACCTACGAGCAGTACTTC	CASSYWTGDTYEQYF
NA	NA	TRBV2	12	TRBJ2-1	TGTGCCAGCAGAGAGGGGGGCGATGAGCAGTTCTTC	CASREGGDEQFF
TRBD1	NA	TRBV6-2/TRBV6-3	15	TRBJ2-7	TGTGCCAGCACCCTCGCGGGGGACAGGGGCTACGAGCAGTACTTC	CASTLAGDRGYEQYF
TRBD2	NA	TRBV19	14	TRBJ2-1	TGTGCCAGTAGTATGGGACTAGCTGCCAATGAGCAGTTCTTC	CASSMGLAANEQFF
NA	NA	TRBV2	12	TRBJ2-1	TGTGCCAGCGCCAAATCCTACAATGAGCAGTTCTTC	CASAKSYNEQFF
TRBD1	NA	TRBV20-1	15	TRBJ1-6	TGCAGTGCTAGGGAAACGGGACAGGTGAATTCACCCCTCCACTTT	CSARETGQVNSPLHF
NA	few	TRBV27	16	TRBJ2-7	TGTGCCAGCAGTTTATCTTCCGGGACCCTAAGCTACGAGCAGTACTTC	CASSLSSGTLSYEQYF
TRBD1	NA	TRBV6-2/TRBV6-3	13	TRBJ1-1	TGTGCCAGCAGTTATCCCGGGACAGGGGAAGCTTTCTTT	CASSYPGTGEAFF
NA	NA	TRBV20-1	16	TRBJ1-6	TGCAGTGCACATGGACCGCCCGGCACCTATAATTCACCCCTCCACTTT	CSAHGPPGTYNSPLHF
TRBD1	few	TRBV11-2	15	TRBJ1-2	TGTGCCAGCAGCTCGACAGGGTGGGGGACTGGAAGCTACACCTTC	CASSSTGWGTGSYTF
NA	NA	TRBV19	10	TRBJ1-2	TGTGCCACAAGGACAACTGGCTACACCTTC	CATRTTGYTF
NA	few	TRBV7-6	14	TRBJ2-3	TGTGCCAGCAGCTTAGGAGGGGGGCGGGATACGCAGTATTTT	CASSLGGGRDTQYF
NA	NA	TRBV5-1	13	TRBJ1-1	TGCGCCAGCAGCTTGGCCGGAGGACTCGAAGCTTTCTTT	CASSLAGGLEAFF
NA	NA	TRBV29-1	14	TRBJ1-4	TGCAGCGTGGGGTCCGACAGAGAGAATGAAAAACTGTTTTTT	CSVGSDRENEKLFF
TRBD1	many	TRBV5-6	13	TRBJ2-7	TGTGCCAGCACCACACAGGGGGACTACGAGCAGTACTTC	CASTTQGDYEQYF
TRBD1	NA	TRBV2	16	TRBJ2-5	TGTGCCAGCCGGGGTTTTGGGACAGGGGGCCAAGAGACCCAGTACTTC	CASRGFGTGGQETQYF
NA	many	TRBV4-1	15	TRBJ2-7	TGCGCCAGCAGCCAGCCTACAGGGAGCTCCTACGAGCAGTACTTC	CASSQPTGSSYEQYF
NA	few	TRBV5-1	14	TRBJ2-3	TGCGCCAGCAGCTTGTCGGACGACACAGATACGCAGTATTTT	CASSLSDDTDTQYF
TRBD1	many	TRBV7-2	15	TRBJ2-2	TGTGCCAGCTCCCAACCGGAGACAGGGACCGGGGAGCTGTTTTTT	CASSQPETGTGELFF
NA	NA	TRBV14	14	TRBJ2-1	TGTGCCAGCAGCCAAGGACAGTTAAACAATGAGCAGTTCTTC	CASSQGQLNNEQFF
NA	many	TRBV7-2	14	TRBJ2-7	TGTGCCAGCAGCTTAGCGGGACCATCCTACGAGCAGTACTTC	CASSLAGPSYEQYF
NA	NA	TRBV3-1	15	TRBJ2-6	TGTGCCAGCACCCCTTACGGGGACGGGGCCAACGTCCTGACTTTC	CASTPYGDGANVLTF
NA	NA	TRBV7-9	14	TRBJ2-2	TGTGCCAGCAGCCCCGAAGGGGTAACCGGGGAGCTGTTTTTT	CASSPEGVTGELFF
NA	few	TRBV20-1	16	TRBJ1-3	TGCAGTGCTAGCCTACCGGGACTTAGCTCTGGAAACACCATATATTTT	CSASLPGLSSGNTIYF